The clone carrying this T cell receptor beta chain was seen a few times. Its target is unknown. CD4+ T cells that had been cultured provided DNA sequenced with the Oncomine TCR Beta short-read assay. One entry per CDR3 protein results from TCRdb running MiXCR on the PCR reads. Among 7,000 or so distinct CDR3 sequences, roughly two fifths were seen once, and the ten largest hold about 25%. The entry originates in a study of vaccination and CD4 T cells after COVID-19. Study-level information: Four females and six males made up the convalescents, with two Hispanic. Collection of post-COVID samples occurred a median 101 days after diagnosis, spanning a range of 35 to 161.

This CDR3 has 13 residues. Trimming stripped 4 bases from V and 0 bases from J, with 9 bases between. CDR1 SQVTM and CDR2 ANQGSEA come from the germline V gene. Treatment denoted: approximately nine-day PBMC culture with coronavirus spike peptide pools or control peptides (ViraFEST assay). An unexposed donor provided the CD4+ T cells, which were collected before the COVID-19 pandemic (2011-2018). ViraFEST used peptide pools to expand antigen-specific T cells, then sequenced TCRs. When enough cells were available, unexposed-donor CD4+ T cells were probed with SARS-CoV-2 S/N and four cold-coronavirus spikes.

This receptor was identified in a human donor in good health. The specimen was CD4+ T cells from blood, cultured in vitro. The chain combines TRBV29-1 with TRBJ1-1, with D unclear. The CDR3 protein is CSVAKGLNTEAFF. DNA of the CDR3: TGCAGCGTTGCTAAGGGCTTGAACACTGAAGCTTTCTTT.